This TCR beta chain was recovered during a study of T cell responses to AZD1222 COVID-19 vaccine. About the study: Analyses pooled second doses at about 4 or about 12 weeks. Study findings and constraints: Sampling captured repertoires only after the peak T cell response. The donor cohort was predominantly white British with a female majority, and clonal diversity may have been underestimated. Nearly half of unique spike-specific TCRs reportedly avoided B.1.351 and B.1.1.7 mutated regions.

Sequencing used immunoSEQ multiplex PCR; TCRdb keeps in-frame clones, though not all of them. Seen here are 80,000 to 100,000 clones, 80% to 90% observed once, and the top ten hold 6.5% to 8%. Concerning this clone itself: Antigen specificity is unknown.

The CDR3 has 18 amino acids. The V gene lost 4 bases and the J gene lost 0 bases, with 19 bases spanning the gap. From germline, CDR1 is SGHNT and CDR2 YENEEA. The sequencing used peripheral blood, collected on day 0 of AZD1222 vaccination. The receptor's source is an adult in good health. The rearrangement uses TRBV11-3 and TRBJ2-1, with D possibly TRBD1 on 5 matching bases. The CDR3 DNA reads TGTGCCAGCAGCTCAACCACAGGACCTCAAAGCTCCTACAATGAGCAGTTCTTC. This gives the protein CASSSTTGPQSSYNEQFF. The full variable domain, with the rest looked up from reference TRBV11-3 and TRBJ2-1, is EAGVVQSPRYKIIEKKQPVAFWCNPISGHNTLYWYLQNLGQGPELLIRYENEEAVDDSQLPKDRFSAERLKGVDSTLKIQPAELGDSAVYLCASSSTTGPQSSYNEQFFGPGTRLTVL.